Only a few counts were recorded for the clone carrying this TCR beta chain. Its antigen is undetermined. RNA transcripts yielded amplified TCR beta CDR3 regions. When the TCR CDR3 underwent first-round RT-PCR, the HTBI primer set was used. TCRdb redid the calling of the multiplex PCR reads with MiXCR, one entry per CDR3 protein. This sample has a few hundred thousand distinct CDR3 sequences, with around 20% found just once. CDR3 size: 15 residues. Germline V gene lookup returns CDR1 LNHNV and CDR2 YYDKDF (reference sequence). J lost 4 bases, V lost 5 bases, and 8 bases had no gene match. These data originate in a study of T cells in Graves' hyperthyroidism and ophthalmopathy. Study-wide findings and caveats: Researchers found most expanded thyroid clonotypes above 0.001 in blood as well.

Sequenced material: blood. The receptor was derived from a man aged 18 to 30 with Graves' hyperthyroidism. V is TRBV15 and J is TRBJ1-2; 9 nucleotides line up with TRBD1. The CDR3 reads CATSGELQGAYGYTF. CDR3 sequence (DNA): TGTGCCACCAGCGGGGAATTACAGGGGGCCTATGGCTACACCTTC.